The entry below describes one TCR beta chain. TCRdb's copy holds only in-frame clones and misses some; the assay was immunoSEQ multiplex PCR. This sample has about 72,000 clones; around 73% occur once, and the top ten carry around 7.1%. The data stem from a study of radiotherapy plus CTLA-4 blockade in lung cancer. V was shortened by 3 bases and J by 6 bases, with 12 bases between the two germline ends. The length of the CDR3 is 14 residues. Germline assignment: CDR1 MNHEY and CDR2 SMNVEV (reference sequence). The sequence came from a human donor with non-small cell lung cancer who had a complete response to radiotherapy plus ipilimumab. Sequencing used peripheral blood, obtained from a patient treated with radiotherapy plus ipilimumab. The chain joins TRBV27 to TRBJ1-5; D remains unclear. The CDR3 sequence: CASSFQGWGQPQHF. The CDR3, as DNA: TGTGCCAGCAGTTTCCAAGGTTGGGGTCAGCCCCAGCATTTT.